Following are 26 T cell receptor beta chains from one sample sequenced in a study of quantifying T cell responses using KT2 cells. Turning to the study itself: Reverse transcription used primers in the TCR alpha and beta constant regions.

The cDNA 3' end received a ligated oligonucleotide with a UMI. The first PCR ran approximately 4 cycles with an equimolar RC1.1 and RC1.2 beta primer mix. TCRdb ran MiXCR on the UMI-ligation and nested PCR reads and lists one entry per CDR3 protein. The data contain some 33,000 distinct CDR3 sequences, under 13% of them singletons. Source material: PBMCs spiked with cells of the T cell clone KT2. These receptors were taken from a human donor.

The rearrangement uses TRBV20-1 and TRBJ2-1; the D gene is possibly TRBD2 (6 bases). CDR3 length equals 15 residues. CDR1 is DFQATT and CDR2 is SNEGSKA in the germline V gene (reference sequence). Trimming pared 4 bases from V and 6 bases from J, leaving 19 bases between. CDR3 loop: CSATPPGLHPNEQFF. The CDR3 nucleotides are TGCAGTGCTACCCCTCCGGGACTGCACCCCAATGAGCAGTTCTTC.

The rearrangement links TRBV20-1 to TRBJ1-1; D is perhaps TRBD1 (6 bases). This CDR3 contains 15 residues. Germline V gene sequence: CDR1 DFQATT, CDR2 SNEGSKA (reference sequence). V shed 2 bases and J shed 5 bases, with 18 bases lying between them. Here the CDR3 reads CSARPPGGGGTEAFF. CDR3 in DNA: TGCAGTGCTAGACCGCCGGGGGGCGGAGGGACTGAAGCTTTCTTT.

This clonotype appeared a few times. The chain is built from TRBV13 and TRBJ1-6; possible D gene TRBD1, 6 bases. CDR1 and CDR2 from the germline V gene are PRHDT and FYEKMQ (reference sequence). The CDR3 has 14 amino acids. V was clipped by 5 bases and J by 4 bases, with 9 bases between them. In nucleotides, the CDR3 is TGTGCCAGCAGCGACAGGCCGTATAATTCACCCCTCCACTTT. Its protein product is CASSDRPYNSPLHF. Full variable domain (missing parts from reference TRBV13 and TRBJ1-6): AAGVIQSPRHLIKEKRETATLKCYPIPRHDTVYWYQQGPGQDPQFLISFYEKMQSDKGSIPDRFSAQQFSDYHSELNMSSLELGDSALYFCASSDRPYNSPLHFGNGTRLTVT.

The sample holds a few counts of this clonotype. CDR3 in amino acids: CASSDAGTGGGEKLFF. In DNA, the CDR3 is TGTGCCAGCAGCGACGCCGGGACAGGGGGAGGTGAAAAACTGTTTTTT. The chain employs TRBV3-1 and TRBJ1-4, with 11 bases fitting TRBD1. This CDR3 spans 16 amino acids. The germline V gene encodes CDR1 LGHDT and CDR2 YNNKEL (reference sequence). The V segment lost 5 bases and the J segment 7 bases; nucleotides outside the gene matches: 9.

This rearrangement joins TRBV20-1 to TRBJ1-6, with TRBD1 as a possible D gene (6 bases). The CDR3 has 14 amino acids. Germline V gives CDR1 DFQATT, CDR2 SNEGSKA (reference sequence). The V gene lost 7 bases and the J gene lost 6 bases, with 16 bases spanning the gap. The CDR3 sequence: CSVNRGDINSPLHF. For the CDR3, the DNA is TGCAGTGTCAATAGGGGGGACATTAATTCACCCCTCCACTTT.

V and J are TRBV4-2 and TRBJ2-7; D not resolved. The CDR3 has 16 amino acids. Trimming cost V 4 bases and J 2 bases, with 18 bases left between them. Germline CDR1 reads LGHNA; CDR2 reads YNFKEQ. CDR3 protein: CASSLVMNSDTYEQYF. CDR3 DNA: TGTGCCAGCAGCCTTGTCATGAATTCTGATACCTACGAGCAGTACTTC.

This clonotype showed up many times. The chain is built from TRBV5-1 and TRBJ2-1; no firm D call. This CDR3 has 11 residues. V gave up 1 base and J gave up 10 bases, with 6 bases separating them. The germline V gene has CDR1 SGHRS and CDR2 YFSETQ. CDR3 region: CASSLSWEQFF. CDR3 sequence (DNA): TGCGCCAGCAGCTTGAGTTGGGAGCAGTTCTTC.

This clonotype occurred a few times. The chain employs TRBV7-8 and TRBJ2-3, with D maybe TRBD2 (5 bases). Between the trimmed V and J ends, which lost 5 bases and 0 bases, there was a span of 9 bases. Germline lookup yields CDR1 SGHVS and CDR2 FQNEAQ. The CDR3 totals 14 residues. CDR3 amino acids: CASSPEGSTDTQYF. CDR3 nucleotide sequence: TGTGCCAGCAGCCCCGAGGGAAGCACAGATACGCAGTATTTT.

The genes are TRBV5-1 and TRBJ1-4; a possible D gene is TRBD1 (6 bases). Germline V gene sequence: CDR1 SGHRS, CDR2 YFSETQ. Deletions cut 6 bases from V and 5 bases from J, with 11 bases between. The CDR3 has 13 amino acids. The CDR3 region has the DNA TGCGCCAGCAACCGGGACACAAATGAAAAACTGTTTTTT. Translated: CASNRDTNEKLFF.

The chain combines TRBV6-2 or TRBV6-3 with TRBJ2-1; D gene uncertain. The V and J ends lost 0 bases and 3 bases respectively, with 3 bases between them. The germline V gene has CDR1 MNHEY and CDR2 SVGEGT. The CDR3 is 13 residues long. This CDR3 reads CASSYSDYNEQFF. In DNA form, the CDR3 reads TGTGCCAGCAGTTACTCGGACTACAATGAGCAGTTCTTC.

The chain employs TRBV5-8 and TRBJ2-3; D may be TRBD1 (5 bases). The V end lost 0 bases, the J end lost 3 bases, and 11 bases lay between the germline ends. CDR3 length: 15 residues. Germline-derived CDR1 and CDR2 are SGHTS and YDEGEE. CDR3 nucleotide sequence: TGTGCCAGCAGCTTGGATCTAGGGGTTACAGATACGCAGTATTTT. Translated: CASSLDLGVTDTQYF.

This clonotype was counted ten times or more. The CDR3: CASSLSSGGHHEQYF. In DNA form, the CDR3 reads TGTGCCAGCAGCTTATCGAGCGGGGGGCACCACGAGCAGTACTTC. V gene TRBV7-3 combines with J gene TRBJ2-7; TRBD2 matches at 9 bases. CDR3 length equals 15 residues. The germline V gene has CDR1 SGHTA and CDR2 FQGTGA. The V segment lost 2 bases and the J segment 5 bases; nucleotides outside the gene matches: 7.

In this sample, this clonotype turned up many times. CDR3 nucleotides: TGTGCCAGCAGTTACGAATCCGGGACAGGGGGCGCCTGGTATGGCTACACCTTC. Its protein is CASSYESGTGGAWYGYTF. This chain joins TRBV6-2 or TRBV6-3 and TRBJ1-2; TRBD1 aligns across 12 bases. The CDR3 is 18 amino acids. Germline V CDR1 and CDR2: MNHEY, SVGEGT. V gave up 2 bases and J gave up 5 bases; unmatched junction bases: 12.

This clonotype came up many times. This chain joins TRBV6-1 and TRBJ2-3, with TRBD1 as a possible D gene (6 bases). This CDR3 has 15 residues. Trimming pared 7 bases from V and 2 bases from J, leaving 16 bases between. From germline, CDR1 is MNHNS and CDR2 SASEGT. The CDR3 loop reads CASKMRQGYTDTQYF. Here the CDR3 DNA reads TGTGCCAGCAAGATGAGGCAGGGGTACACAGATACGCAGTATTTT.

This clonotype was seen many times. The chain couples TRBV7-2 to TRBJ1-1; D is possibly TRBD1 (6 bases). This CDR3 contains 14 residues. CDR1 and CDR2 (germline): SGHTA, FQGNSA. The V end was cut by 5 bases, the J end by 0 bases, with 10 bases between. CDR3 sequence (DNA): TGTGCCAGCAGCCCCAGGACAGTGAACACTGAAGCTTTCTTT. It translates to CASSPRTVNTEAFF.

On this clonotype itself: A much more abundant neighbour one base away suggests this may be a read error. The V and J genes are TRBV6-1 and TRBJ2-2; 11 bases fit TRBD2. CDR1 is MNHNS, CDR2 SASEGT, per germline. CDR3 length equals 15 residues. The CDR3 spells CTSSEVLAGAGELFF. CDR3 coding DNA: TGTACCAGCAGTGAAGTACTAGCGGGAGCCGGGGAGCTGTTTTTT.

In this sample, this clonotype turned up once. A read error may be the cause here, since a much bigger clone is one base away. The gene calls are TRBV6-2 or TRBV6-3 and TRBJ1-2; 7 nucleotides agree with TRBD1. The CDR3 is 13 residues long. The germline V gene has CDR1 MNHEY and CDR2 SVGEGT. CDR3 nucleotides: TGTGACAGCACCTGGGACAGTCTCTATGGCTACACCTTC. It codes for CDSTWDSLYGYTF.

This clonotype was counted only a few times. This chain links TRBV6-1 with TRBJ2-1, with D perhaps given as TRBD1 or TRBD2 (5 bases each). Between the trimmed V and J ends, which lost 7 bases and 0 bases, there was a span of 19 bases. The germline gives CDR1 MNHNS, CDR2 SASEGT. The CDR3 is 17 residues long. CDR3 in amino acids: CASTARPGPNSYNEQFF. The CDR3 coding sequence is TGTGCCAGCACCGCACGTCCGGGACCTAACTCCTACAATGAGCAGTTCTTC.

This clonotype was counted ten times or more. The chain is built from TRBV20-1 and TRBJ1-2; D uncertain. The CDR3 consists of 14 residues. Trimming cost V 3 bases and J 0 bases, with 11 bases left between them. Germline V gene data show CDR1 as DFQATT and CDR2 as SNEGSKA (reference sequence). The CDR3 nucleotides read TGCAGTGCTAGTCGCAGTAATGCTAACTATGGCTACACCTTC. This codes for CSASRSNANYGYTF.

This clonotype was seen a handful of times. This chain uses TRBV5-1 with TRBJ2-4, with 10 nucleotides matching TRBD2. Trimming at V came to 0 bases and at J to 8 bases, leaving 11 bases not matched to a gene. CDR3 length equals 17 residues. Germline values: CDR1 SGHRS, CDR2 YFSETQ. The CDR3 is CASSLGGLAGEGDIQYF. The CDR3 DNA sequence: TGCGCCAGCAGCTTGGGGGGGCTAGCGGGAGAAGGAGACATTCAGTACTTC.

The table lists this clonotype with many counts. The chain is built from TRBV7-8 and TRBJ2-5, with 7 bases fitting TRBD2. The CDR3 spans 14 residues. CDR1 and CDR2 (germline): SGHVS, FQNEAQ. The V and J ends lost 7 bases and 5 bases, in that order; junction bases with no gene match: 10. DNA for the CDR3: TGTGCCAGCACCCCCGAGAGGGAGGGGGAGACCCAGTACTTC. It codes for CASTPEREGETQYF.

This clonotype was counted many times. The rearrangement joins TRBV12-2 to TRBJ2-3. TRBV12-2 represents a pseudogene. This CDR3 contains 17 residues. This CDR3 reads CASRFITTLSTPDTQYF. CDR3 in DNA: TGTGCAAGTCGCTTTATCACAACTCTATCGACACCAGATACGCAGTATTTT.

This clonotype was detected a few times. The gene calls are TRBV30 and TRBJ1-5, with TRBD1 as a possible D gene (6 bases). The CDR3 covers 14 residues. CDR1 and CDR2 (germline): GTSNPN, SVGIG (reference sequence). Trimming removed 1 base at V and 3 bases at J, with 10 bases between. The CDR3 nucleotides are TGTGCCTGGAGTGGGGACATCTACAATCAGCCCCAGCATTTT. This translates into CAWSGDIYNQPQHF.

This clonotype was observed many times. The CDR3 region is CASSRDGDQPQHF. CDR3 nucleotides: TGTGCCAGCAGCCGGGACGGAGATCAGCCCCAGCATTTT. The chain carries TRBV4-2 and TRBJ1-5, with D possibly matching TRBD1 (5 bases). V was shortened by 4 bases and J by 5 bases, with 9 bases between the two germline ends. Germline-derived CDR1 and CDR2 are LGHNA and YNFKEQ. The CDR3 runs to 13 residues.

Ten or more counts support this clonotype. The gene calls are TRBV20-1 and TRBJ1-5; 8 positions agree with TRBD1. The CDR3 has 13 residues. From germline, CDR1 is DFQATT and CDR2 SNEGSKA (reference sequence). The junction had 5 bases not matched to a gene; V was cut back by 6 bases and J by 4 bases. The CDR3 protein is CSATGGFNQPQHF. In DNA, the CDR3 is TGCAGTGCAACAGGGGGTTTTAATCAGCCCCAGCATTTT.

V is TRBV6-7 and J is TRBJ1-5, with a tentative D call TRBD1 (6 bases). TRBV6-7 has ORF status, its function being uncertain. V lost 6 bases, J lost 7 bases, and 19 bases lay in between. There are 15 residues in the CDR3. The CDR3, as DNA: TGTGCCAGCAGCCCCTTAGGGGGTTGTACCCAGCCCCAGCATTTT. This sequence encodes CASSPLGGCTQPQHF.